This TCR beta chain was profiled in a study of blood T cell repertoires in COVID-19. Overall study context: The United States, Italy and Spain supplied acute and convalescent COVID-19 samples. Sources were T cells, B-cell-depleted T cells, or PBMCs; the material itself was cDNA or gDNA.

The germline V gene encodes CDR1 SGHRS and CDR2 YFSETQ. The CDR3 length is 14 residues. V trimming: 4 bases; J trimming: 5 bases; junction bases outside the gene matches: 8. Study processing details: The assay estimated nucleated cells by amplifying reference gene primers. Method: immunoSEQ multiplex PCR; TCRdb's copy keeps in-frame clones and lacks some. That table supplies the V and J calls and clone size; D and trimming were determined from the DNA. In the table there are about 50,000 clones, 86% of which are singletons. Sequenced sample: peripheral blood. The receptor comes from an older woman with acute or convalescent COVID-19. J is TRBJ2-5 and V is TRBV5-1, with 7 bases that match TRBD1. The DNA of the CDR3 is TGCGCCAGCAGCATCACAGGGGTCTGGGAGACCCAGTACTTC. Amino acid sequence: CASSITGVWETQYF.